This T cell receptor (beta chain) is from a study of blood T cell repertoires in COVID-19. About the research overall: Samples taken during acute and convalescent COVID-19 were collected in the United States, Italy and Spain.

Original analysis: Cell counts per sample came from amplifying reference gene primers. Repertoires were generated with immunoSEQ multiplex PCR, while TCRdb's copy carries only in-frame clones and drops some. The V and J calls and clone size were taken over from that table, and D and trimming were inferred from the DNA. Here the sample spans about 670,000 clones, around 90% being singletons. CDR3 length: 18 amino acids. The junction had 11 bases not matched to a gene; V was cut back by 2 bases and J by 3 bases. From germline, CDR1 is SGHRS and CDR2 YFSETQ. The rearrangement links TRBV5-1 to TRBJ1-1, with TRBD1 identical over 12 bases. The sequencing sample was made of peripheral blood. The sequence was obtained from a woman aged 18-29 years with acute or convalescent COVID-19. The CDR3 bases are TGCGCCAGCAGCTTACGACCCGGGACAGGGGGCAGGGACACTGAAGCTTTCTTT. Amino acids: CASSLRPGTGGRDTEAFF. Based on the CDR3 plus reference TRBV5-1 and TRBJ1-1, the full variable domain is KAGVTQTPRYLIKTRGQQVTLSCSPISGHRSVSWYQQTPGQGLQFLFEYFSETQRNKGNFPGRFSGRQFSNSRSEMNVSTLELGDSALYLCASSLRPGTGGRDTEAFFGQGTRLTVV.